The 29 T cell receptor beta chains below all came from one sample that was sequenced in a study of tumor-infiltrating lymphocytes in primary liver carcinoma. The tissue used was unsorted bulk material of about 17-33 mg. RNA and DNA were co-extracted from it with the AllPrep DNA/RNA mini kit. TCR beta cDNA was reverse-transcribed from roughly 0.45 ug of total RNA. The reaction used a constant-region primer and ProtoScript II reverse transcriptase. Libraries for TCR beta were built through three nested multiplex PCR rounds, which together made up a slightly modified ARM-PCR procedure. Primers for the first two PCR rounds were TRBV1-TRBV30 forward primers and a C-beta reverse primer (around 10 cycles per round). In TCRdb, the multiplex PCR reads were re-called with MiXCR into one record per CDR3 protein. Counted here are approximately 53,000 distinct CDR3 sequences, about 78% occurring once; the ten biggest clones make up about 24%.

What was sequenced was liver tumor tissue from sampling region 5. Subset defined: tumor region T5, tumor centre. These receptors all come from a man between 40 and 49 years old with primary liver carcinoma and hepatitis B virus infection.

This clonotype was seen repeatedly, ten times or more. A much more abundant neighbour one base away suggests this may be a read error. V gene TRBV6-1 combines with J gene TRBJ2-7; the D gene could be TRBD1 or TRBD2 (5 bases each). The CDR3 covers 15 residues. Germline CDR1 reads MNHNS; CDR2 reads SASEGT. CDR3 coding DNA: TGTGTCAGCAGTGTTGGGACGGTGGGCTCCTACGAGCAGTACTTC. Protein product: CVSSVGTVGSYEQYF.

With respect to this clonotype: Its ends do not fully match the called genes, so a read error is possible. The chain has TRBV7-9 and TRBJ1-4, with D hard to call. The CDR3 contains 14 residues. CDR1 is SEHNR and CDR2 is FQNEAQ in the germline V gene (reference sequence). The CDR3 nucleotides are TGTGCCAGGAGCTTAGCTGGCCCGAATGAAAAACTGTTTTTT. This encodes CARSLAGPNEKLFF.

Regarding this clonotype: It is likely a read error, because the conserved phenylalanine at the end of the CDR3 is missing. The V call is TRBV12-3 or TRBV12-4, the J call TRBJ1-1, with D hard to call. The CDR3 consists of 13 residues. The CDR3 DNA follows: TGTTCCAGCAGTTTTGGCATGAACACTGAAGCTTTCTTG. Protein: CSSSFGMNTEAFL.

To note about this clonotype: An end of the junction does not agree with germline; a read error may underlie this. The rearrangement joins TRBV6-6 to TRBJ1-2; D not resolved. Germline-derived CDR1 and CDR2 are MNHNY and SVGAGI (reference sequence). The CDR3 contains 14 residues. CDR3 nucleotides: TGTGCTAGCAGAAAACCGGGCAGCTTCTATGGCTACACCTTC. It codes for CASRKPGSFYGYTF.

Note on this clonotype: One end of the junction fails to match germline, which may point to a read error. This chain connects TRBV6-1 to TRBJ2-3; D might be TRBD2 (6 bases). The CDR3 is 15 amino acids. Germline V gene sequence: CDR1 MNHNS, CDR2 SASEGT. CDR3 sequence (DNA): TGTGCCAGCAGTGGGACTACCGGGAGCACGGATACGCAGTATTTT. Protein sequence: CASSGTTGSTDTQYF.

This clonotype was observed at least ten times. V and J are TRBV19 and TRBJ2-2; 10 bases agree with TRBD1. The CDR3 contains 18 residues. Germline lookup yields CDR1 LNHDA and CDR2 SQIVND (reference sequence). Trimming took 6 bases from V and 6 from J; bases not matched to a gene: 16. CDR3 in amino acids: CASSHPSMTGGAPGELFF. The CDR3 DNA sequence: TGTGCCAGTAGCCACCCTTCAATGACAGGGGGCGCGCCCGGGGAGCTGTTTTTT.

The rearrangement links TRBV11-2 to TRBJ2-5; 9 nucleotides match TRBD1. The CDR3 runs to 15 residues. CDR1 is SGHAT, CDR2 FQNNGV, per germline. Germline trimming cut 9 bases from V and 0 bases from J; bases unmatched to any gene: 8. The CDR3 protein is CASSSGQGYQETQYF. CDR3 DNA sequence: TGTGCCAGTAGTTCGGGACAGGGATACCAAGAGACCCAGTACTTC.

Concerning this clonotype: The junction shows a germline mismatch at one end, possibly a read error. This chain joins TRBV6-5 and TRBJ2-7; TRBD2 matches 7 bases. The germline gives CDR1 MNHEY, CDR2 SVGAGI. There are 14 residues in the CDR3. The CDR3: CASSSAGLSYEPYF. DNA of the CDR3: TGTGCCAGCAGTTCAGCGGGACTCTCCTATGAGCCGTACTTC.

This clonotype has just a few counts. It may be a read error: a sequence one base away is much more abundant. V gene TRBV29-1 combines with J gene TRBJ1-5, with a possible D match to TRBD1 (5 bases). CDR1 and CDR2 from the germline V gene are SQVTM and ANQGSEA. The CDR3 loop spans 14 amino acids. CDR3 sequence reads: CGVTEGQTGQLQHF. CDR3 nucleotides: TGCGGCGTCACCGAAGGACAAACCGGTCAGCTCCAGCATTTT.

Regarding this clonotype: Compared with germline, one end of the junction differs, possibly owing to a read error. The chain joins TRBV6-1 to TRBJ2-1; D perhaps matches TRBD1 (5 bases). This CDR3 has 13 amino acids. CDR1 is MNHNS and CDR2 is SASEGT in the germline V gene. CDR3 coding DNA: TGTGCCAGCCTCCAACAGGTCTGCAATGAGCAGCTCTTC. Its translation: CASLQQVCNEQLF.

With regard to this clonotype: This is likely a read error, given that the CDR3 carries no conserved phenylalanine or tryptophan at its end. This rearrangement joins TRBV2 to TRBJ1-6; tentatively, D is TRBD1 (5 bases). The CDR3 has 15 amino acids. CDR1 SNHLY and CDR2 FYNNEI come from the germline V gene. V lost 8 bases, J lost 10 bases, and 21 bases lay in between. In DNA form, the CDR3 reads TGTGCCAGCCGGGAGGGGTCAGGTGAGTACTCACCCCTCCACCTT. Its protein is CASREGSGEYSPLHL.

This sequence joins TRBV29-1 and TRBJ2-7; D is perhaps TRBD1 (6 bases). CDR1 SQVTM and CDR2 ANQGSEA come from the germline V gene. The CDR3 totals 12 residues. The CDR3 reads CRVTTGTYEQYF. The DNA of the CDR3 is TGCAGGGTCACGACAGGTACCTACGAGCAGTACTTC.

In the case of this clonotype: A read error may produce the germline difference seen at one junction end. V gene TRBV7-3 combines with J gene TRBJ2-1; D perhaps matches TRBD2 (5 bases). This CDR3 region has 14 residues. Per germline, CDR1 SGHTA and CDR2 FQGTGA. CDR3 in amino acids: CASSLGTRLDEQSF. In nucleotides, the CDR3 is TGTGCCAGCAGCTTAGGTACTAGACTTGATGAGCAGTCCTTC.

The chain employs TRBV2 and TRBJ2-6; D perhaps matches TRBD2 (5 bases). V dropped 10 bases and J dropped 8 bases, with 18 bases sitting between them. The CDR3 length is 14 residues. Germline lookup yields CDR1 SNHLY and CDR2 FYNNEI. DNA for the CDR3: TGTGCCAACAGCGGCACAACTGCGACCAACGTCCTGACTTTC. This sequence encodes CANSGTTATNVLTF.

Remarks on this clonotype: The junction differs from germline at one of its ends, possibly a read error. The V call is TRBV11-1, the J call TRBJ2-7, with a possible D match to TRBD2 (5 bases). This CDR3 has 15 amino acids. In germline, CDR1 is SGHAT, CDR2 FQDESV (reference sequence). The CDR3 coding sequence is TGTGTCAGCAGCGCATCCCGGGATTCCTCCTACGAGCAGTACTTC. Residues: CVSSASRDSSYEQYF.

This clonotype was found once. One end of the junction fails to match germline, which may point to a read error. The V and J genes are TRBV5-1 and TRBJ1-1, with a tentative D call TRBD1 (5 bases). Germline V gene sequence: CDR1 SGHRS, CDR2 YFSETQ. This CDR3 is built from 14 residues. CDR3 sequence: CASGLAWGYTEAFF. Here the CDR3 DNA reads TGCGCCAGCGGCTTGGCCTGGGGGTACACTGAAGCTTTCTTT.

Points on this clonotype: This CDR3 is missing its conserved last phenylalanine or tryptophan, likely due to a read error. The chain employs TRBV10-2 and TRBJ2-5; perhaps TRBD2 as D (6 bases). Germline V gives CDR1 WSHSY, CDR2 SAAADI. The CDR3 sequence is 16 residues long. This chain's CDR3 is CASSAGLLAAQETQYY. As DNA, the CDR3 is TGCGCCAGCAGTGCCGGGTTACTAGCAGCTCAAGAGACACAGTACTAC.

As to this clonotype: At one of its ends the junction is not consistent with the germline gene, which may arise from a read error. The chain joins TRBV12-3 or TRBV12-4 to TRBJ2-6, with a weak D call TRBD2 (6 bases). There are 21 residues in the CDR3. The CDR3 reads CASSRTRLVPGRVSGSNVLTF. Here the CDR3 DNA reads TGTGCGAGCAGTCGGACCCGACTAGTCCCCGGTCGGGTCTCTGGGTCCAACGTCCTGACTTTC.

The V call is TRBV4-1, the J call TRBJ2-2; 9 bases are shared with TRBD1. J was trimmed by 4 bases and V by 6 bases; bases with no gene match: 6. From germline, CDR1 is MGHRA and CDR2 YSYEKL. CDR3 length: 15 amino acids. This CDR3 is CASSRDRVFTGELFF. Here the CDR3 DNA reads TGCGCCAGCAGTCGGGACAGGGTTTTCACCGGGGAGCTGTTTTTT.

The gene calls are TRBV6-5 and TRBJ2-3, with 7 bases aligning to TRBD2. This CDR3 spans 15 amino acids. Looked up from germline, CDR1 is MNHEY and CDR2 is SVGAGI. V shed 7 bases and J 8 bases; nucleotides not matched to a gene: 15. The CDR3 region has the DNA TGTGCCAGCAACCCAGGACTAGTGGGATCAGGTACGCAGTATTTT. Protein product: CASNPGLVGSGTQYF.

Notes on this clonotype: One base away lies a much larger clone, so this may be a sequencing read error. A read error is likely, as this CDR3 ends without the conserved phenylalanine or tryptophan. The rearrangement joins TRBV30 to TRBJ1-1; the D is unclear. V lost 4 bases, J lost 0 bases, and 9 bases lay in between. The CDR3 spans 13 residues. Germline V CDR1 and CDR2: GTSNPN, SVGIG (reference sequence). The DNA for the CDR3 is TGTGCCTGGAAATTCGTCATGAACACTGAAGCTTTCTCT. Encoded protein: CAWKFVMNTEAFS.

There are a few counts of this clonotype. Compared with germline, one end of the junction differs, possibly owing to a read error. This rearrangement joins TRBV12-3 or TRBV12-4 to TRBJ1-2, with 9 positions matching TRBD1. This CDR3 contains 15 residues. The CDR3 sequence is CARRSGQGIGYAYTF. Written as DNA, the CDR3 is TGTGCCAGGAGATCCGGACAGGGGATTGGCTATGCCTACACCTTC.

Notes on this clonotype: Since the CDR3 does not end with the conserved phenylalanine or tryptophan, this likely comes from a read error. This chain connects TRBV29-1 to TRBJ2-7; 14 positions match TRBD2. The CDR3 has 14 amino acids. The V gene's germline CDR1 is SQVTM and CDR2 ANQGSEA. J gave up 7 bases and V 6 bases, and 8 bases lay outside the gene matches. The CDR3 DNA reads TGCAGCGTCGGGACTAGCGGGAGATCTGGGGAGCAGTACCAC. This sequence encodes CSVGTSGRSGEQYH.

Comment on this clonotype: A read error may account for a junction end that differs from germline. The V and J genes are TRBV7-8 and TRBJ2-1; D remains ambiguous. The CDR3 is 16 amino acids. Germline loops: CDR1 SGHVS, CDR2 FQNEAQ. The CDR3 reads CASRQAWLRSYNEQFF. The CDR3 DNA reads TGTGCCAGCAGGCAAGCATGGCTAAGGTCCTACAACGAGCAGTTCTTC.

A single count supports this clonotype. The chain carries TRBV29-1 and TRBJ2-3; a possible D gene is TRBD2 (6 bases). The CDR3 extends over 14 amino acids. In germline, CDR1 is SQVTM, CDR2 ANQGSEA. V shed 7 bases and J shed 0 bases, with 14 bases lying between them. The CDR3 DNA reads TGCAGCGCCCCTGGAGCGGGCAGCACAGATACGCAGTATTTT. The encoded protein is CSAPGAGSTDTQYF.

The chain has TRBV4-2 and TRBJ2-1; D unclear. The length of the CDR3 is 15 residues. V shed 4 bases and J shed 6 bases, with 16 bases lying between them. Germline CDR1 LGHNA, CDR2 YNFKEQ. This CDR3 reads CASSRVSSSGNEQFF. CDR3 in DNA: TGTGCCAGCAGCCGTGTTAGTTCTTCCGGCAATGAGCAGTTCTTC.

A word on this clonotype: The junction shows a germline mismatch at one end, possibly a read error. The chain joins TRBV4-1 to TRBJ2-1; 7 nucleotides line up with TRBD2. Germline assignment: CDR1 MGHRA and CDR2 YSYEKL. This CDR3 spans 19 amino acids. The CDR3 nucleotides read TGTGCCAGCAGTCAAGACCGAGGAGGGAGGGCCAGGGTTCGCAATGAGCGGTTCTTC. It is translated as CASSQDRGGRARVRNERFF.

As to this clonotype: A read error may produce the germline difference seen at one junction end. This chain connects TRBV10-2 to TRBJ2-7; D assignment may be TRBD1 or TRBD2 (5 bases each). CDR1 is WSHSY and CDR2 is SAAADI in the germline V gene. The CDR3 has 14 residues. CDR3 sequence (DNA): TGCGCCAGCACCGAGACAAGGGGAGCATACGAGCAGCACTTC. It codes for CASTETRGAYEQHF.

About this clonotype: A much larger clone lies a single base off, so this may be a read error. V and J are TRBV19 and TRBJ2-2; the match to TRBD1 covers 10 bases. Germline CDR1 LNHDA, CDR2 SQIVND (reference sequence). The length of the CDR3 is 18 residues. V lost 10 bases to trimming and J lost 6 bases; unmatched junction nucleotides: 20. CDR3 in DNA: TGTGCCAATAGCCACCCTTCAATGACAGGGGGCGCGCCCGGGGAGCTGTTTTTT. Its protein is CANSHPSMTGGAPGELFF. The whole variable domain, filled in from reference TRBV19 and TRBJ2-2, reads DGGITQSPKYLFRKEGQNVTLSCEQNLNHDAMYWYRQDPGQGLRLIYYSQIVNDFQKGDIAEGYSVSREKKESFPLTVTSAQKNPTAFYLCANSHPSMTGGAPGELFFGEGSRLTVL.